This T cell receptor beta chain derives from a study of blood T cell repertoires in COVID-19. Germline CDR1 reads SGHRS; CDR2 reads YFSETQ. The CDR3 contains 14 residues. J gave up 6 bases and V 3 bases, and 2 bases lay outside the gene matches. The repertoire was sequenced with immunoSEQ multiplex PCR; TCRdb's copy has only in-frame clones and lacks some. The data hold hundreds of thousands of clones, with nearly 90% observed a single time. It was during active infection that Seattle patients were enrolled and then longitudinally followed. The V and J genes are TRBV5-1 and TRBJ2-1; TRBD1 matches 11 bases. The source of this sequence is a woman aged 40 to 50 with COVID-19, enrolled during active disease. Material for sequencing was peripheral blood. CDR3 bases: TGCGCCAGCAGCTGGGGACAGGGGGGCAATGAGCAGTTCTTC. This sequence encodes CASSWGQGGNEQFF.